The 6 T cell receptor beta chains below were found in one sample sequenced in a study of Ad26.COV2.S vaccination and SARS-CoV-2 variants. TCRdb's table, derived via immunoSEQ multiplex PCR, lists solely in-frame clones and lacks some. Of 430,000 or so clones detected, about 91% appear once; the ten largest clones hold over 2%. Treatment here: some 19 received Ad26.COV2.S at low or high dose, single or two shots; about 5 received placebo; per-sample allocation not given. Repertoires come from day 63 after the first vaccine or placebo injection. Sequenced material: peripheral blood, taken in a trial of Ad26.COV2.S vaccine versus placebo. The source of these receptors is a person aged 18-65 years who received the Ad26.COV2.S COVID-19 vaccine or a placebo.

The rearrangement links TRBV7-9 to TRBJ2-1; D not certain. The germline V and J ends were trimmed by 5 bases and 9 bases, with 11 bases remaining between them. This CDR3 has 12 residues. CDR1 and CDR2 from the germline V gene are SEHNR and FQNEAQ (reference sequence). The CDR3 sequence is CASSADGGEQFF. The CDR3 nucleotides are TGTGCCAGCAGCGCCGACGGCGGTGAGCAGTTCTTC.

The chain recombines TRBV5-5 with TRBJ2-3, with 9 bases that match TRBD1. CDR1 SGHKS and CDR2 YYEKEE come from the germline V gene (reference sequence). This CDR3 comprises 14 residues. The V segment lost 4 bases and the J segment 1 base; nucleotides outside the gene matches: 1. DNA of the CDR3: TGTGCCAGCAGCGACAGGGGGGGCACAGATACGCAGTATTTT. It specifies CASSDRGGTDTQYF.

This chain joins TRBV5-4 and TRBJ2-3, with unresolved D. Germline V gene lookup returns CDR1 SGHNT and CDR2 YYREEE (reference sequence). Trimming pared 4 bases from V and 4 bases from J, leaving 7 bases between. CDR3 length: 12 residues. The CDR3 bases are TGTGCCAGCAGCCCCGAGGCAGATACGCAGTATTTT. Encoded protein: CASSPEADTQYF.

This clone appeared once. The CDR3 here is CAINRELAGKETQYF. In nucleotides, the CDR3 is TGTGCCATCAACCGGGAGCTAGCGGGAAAAGAGACCCAGTACTTC. This chain connects TRBV10-3 to TRBJ2-5, with 9 bases matching TRBD2. Germline V gene data show CDR1 as ENHRY and CDR2 as SYGVKD. Losses at the gene ends were 7 bases for V and 3 bases for J; bases not matched to a gene: 9. The CDR3 sequence is 15 residues long.

V and J are TRBV5-1 and TRBJ1-4; a weak D match, TRBD1 (5 bases). This CDR3 contains 13 residues. The ends were cut back, 3 bases at V and 4 bases at J, with 7 bases in the middle. Germline-derived CDR1 and CDR2 are SGHRS and YFSETQ. The CDR3 region is CASSWQGNEKLFF. Written as DNA, the CDR3 is TGCGCCAGCAGCTGGCAGGGTAATGAAAAACTGTTTTTT.

The genes are TRBV6-5 and TRBJ1-1; D remains unclear. V lost 8 bases and J 0 bases, leaving 16 bases between the germline ends. The CDR3 contains 15 residues. Germline-derived CDR1 and CDR2 are MNHEY and SVGAGI. CDR3 sequence: CASGRGQAMNTEAFF. CDR3 DNA sequence: TGTGCCAGCGGGCGAGGGCAGGCGATGAACACTGAAGCTTTCTTT.